A selection of T cell receptor beta chains follows, all from one sample in a study of blood T cell repertoires in COVID-19. Assay used: immunoSEQ multiplex PCR; TCRdb lists only in-frame clones, some missing. Seen here are approximately 58,000 clones, about 85% observed once, and the top ten hold around 5.1%. The specimen sequenced was peripheral blood. Receptor source: a man between 40 and 49 years old with active COVID-19. Each CDR3 is given with its conserved first and last residue. D genes are given only for firm matches. Part of the rows lack a size; the others show once, few, many or a class for expanded clones.

j_gene: TRBJ1-4
d_gene: NA
v_gene: TRBV21-1
abundance: NA
CDR3aa: CASSTGTDRAPNEKLFF

j_gene: TRBJ2-7
d_gene: NA
v_gene: TRBV4-2
abundance: NA
CDR3aa: CASSLSSGDSYEQYF

j_gene: TRBJ2-3
d_gene: TRBD2
v_gene: TRBV27
abundance: NA
CDR3aa: CASSLGAGVRTDTQYF

j_gene: TRBJ2-2
d_gene: NA
v_gene: TRBV19
abundance: NA
CDR3aa: CASSTTNTGELFF

j_gene: TRBJ1-4
d_gene: NA
v_gene: TRBV6-5
abundance: once
CDR3aa: CASSYAGLNEKLFF

j_gene: TRBJ2-3
d_gene: NA
v_gene: TRBV14
abundance: once
CDR3aa: CASSPSTDTQYF

j_gene: TRBJ2-7
d_gene: TRBD2
v_gene: TRBV18
abundance: NA
CDR3aa: CASSGLAGGFDEQYF

j_gene: TRBJ1-2
d_gene: NA
v_gene: TRBV5-6
abundance: NA
CDR3aa: CASSLGGLRVDYGYTF

j_gene: TRBJ2-7
d_gene: TRBD1
v_gene: TRBV19
abundance: NA
CDR3aa: CASKSDRYPYEQYF

j_gene: TRBJ2-1
d_gene: TRBD2
v_gene: TRBV11-3
abundance: NA
CDR3aa: CASSLGGTSGRAEQFF

j_gene: TRBJ2-6
d_gene: TRBD1
v_gene: TRBV9
abundance: NA
CDR3aa: CASKRDRGVSGANVLTF

j_gene: TRBJ1-4
d_gene: NA
v_gene: TRBV6-1
abundance: NA
CDR3aa: CASSEVDSTNEKLFF

j_gene: TRBJ2-7
d_gene: TRBD2
v_gene: TRBV27
abundance: NA
CDR3aa: CASSLRVSRGSSYEQYF

j_gene: TRBJ1-6
d_gene: NA
v_gene: TRBV28
abundance: NA
CDR3aa: CASSLIQTGYSNNSPLHF

j_gene: TRBJ2-4
d_gene: NA
v_gene: TRBV5-8
abundance: NA
CDR3aa: CASSSPVGVLAKNIQYF

j_gene: TRBJ1-2
d_gene: NA
v_gene: TRBV14
abundance: NA
CDR3aa: CASSQDQWGAFGYTF

j_gene: TRBJ2-1
d_gene: NA
v_gene: TRBV30
abundance: NA
CDR3aa: CAWSSGNEQFF

j_gene: TRBJ1-5
d_gene: NA
v_gene: TRBV28
abundance: NA
CDR3aa: CASSFPWVRGRGQPQHF

j_gene: TRBJ1-1
d_gene: NA
v_gene: TRBV7-9
abundance: NA
CDR3aa: CASSFHSEAFF

j_gene: TRBJ2-7
d_gene: NA
v_gene: TRBV27
abundance: NA
CDR3aa: CASSLSWPGGPNYEQYF

j_gene: TRBJ2-7
d_gene: NA
v_gene: TRBV6-6
abundance: NA
CDR3aa: CASSVGSSYEQYF

j_gene: TRBJ1-6
d_gene: TRBD1
v_gene: TRBV5-1
abundance: NA
CDR3aa: CASSSGQGAPLHF

j_gene: TRBJ2-3
d_gene: NA
v_gene: TRBV11-2
abundance: NA
CDR3aa: CASSSAPRGNTDTQYF

j_gene: TRBJ2-1
d_gene: NA
v_gene: TRBV7-2
abundance: NA
CDR3aa: CASSVERFSSYNEQFF

j_gene: TRBJ1-2
d_gene: NA
v_gene: TRBV27
abundance: NA
CDR3aa: CASSMTGPWGYTF

j_gene: TRBJ2-1
d_gene: NA
v_gene: TRBV13
abundance: NA
CDR3aa: CASSDASGLTYNEQFF

j_gene: TRBJ1-5
d_gene: NA
v_gene: TRBV30
abundance: NA
CDR3aa: CAWSRFSGQPQHF

j_gene: TRBJ1-2
d_gene: NA
v_gene: TRBV19
abundance: NA
CDR3aa: CASSMGPRDPSYGYTF

j_gene: TRBJ2-1
d_gene: TRBD2
v_gene: TRBV19
abundance: NA
CDR3aa: CASSIGLAGAKNEQFF

j_gene: TRBJ2-3
d_gene: NA
v_gene: TRBV28
abundance: NA
CDR3aa: CASSSPRVSTDTQYF

j_gene: TRBJ2-1
d_gene: TRBD1
v_gene: TRBV10-3
abundance: NA
CDR3aa: CAIGRVGQGGNEQFF

j_gene: TRBJ2-1
d_gene: TRBD2
v_gene: TRBV18
abundance: once
CDR3aa: CASSPKSLAGTQDLTGQFF

j_gene: TRBJ2-4
d_gene: TRBD2
v_gene: TRBV28
abundance: NA
CDR3aa: CASSLWRIGTSRIKNIQYF

j_gene: TRBJ1-3
d_gene: NA
v_gene: TRBV7-9
abundance: NA
CDR3aa: CASSSSAYGAKNTIYF

j_gene: TRBJ2-1
d_gene: NA
v_gene: TRBV10-2
abundance: once
CDR3aa: CASSDTDMNRVEQFF

j_gene: TRBJ1-5
d_gene: TRBD1
v_gene: TRBV18
abundance: NA
CDR3aa: CASSPGTGGLYQPQHF

j_gene: TRBJ2-3
d_gene: NA
v_gene: TRBV3-1/TRBV3-2
abundance: NA
CDR3aa: CASRVGGSTDTQYF

j_gene: TRBJ1-1
d_gene: NA
v_gene: TRBV21-1
abundance: NA
CDR3aa: CASSLLPGQLEAFF

j_gene: TRBJ2-7
d_gene: TRBD2
v_gene: TRBV18
abundance: NA
CDR3aa: CASSPPTSGRVYEQYF

j_gene: TRBJ2-7
d_gene: TRBD2
v_gene: TRBV7-2
abundance: NA
CDR3aa: CASSHNGLAGPYEQYF

j_gene: TRBJ2-1
d_gene: NA
v_gene: TRBV19
abundance: once
CDR3aa: CASSQLESYNEQFF

j_gene: TRBJ1-2
d_gene: NA
v_gene: TRBV4-2
abundance: once
CDR3aa: CASSQEEGDYGYTF

j_gene: TRBJ1-6
d_gene: NA
v_gene: TRBV6-4
abundance: once
CDR3aa: CASSDGLVGVHSPLHF